This T cell receptor beta chain was obtained from a study of technical replicates of blood from a handful of donors. This CDR3 contains 15 residues. The germline V and J ends were trimmed by 0 bases and 0 bases, with 9 bases remaining between them. CDR1 and CDR2 from the germline V gene are SGHRS and YFSETQ. Repertoires were generated with immunoSEQ multiplex PCR, while TCRdb's copy carries only in-frame clones and drops some. The sample comprises 55,000 to 80,000 clones, approximately 93% of which are singletons, and 0.25% to 0.3% rests with the top ten. This chain uses TRBV5-1 with TRBJ1-1; D is undetermined. The sequencing sample was made of T cells isolated from PBMCs. This sequence was found in a human donor in good health. The CDR3 DNA reads TGCGCCAGCAGCTTGGCGGGAGACCTGAACACTGAAGCTTTCTTT. This sequence encodes CASSLAGDLNTEAFF.